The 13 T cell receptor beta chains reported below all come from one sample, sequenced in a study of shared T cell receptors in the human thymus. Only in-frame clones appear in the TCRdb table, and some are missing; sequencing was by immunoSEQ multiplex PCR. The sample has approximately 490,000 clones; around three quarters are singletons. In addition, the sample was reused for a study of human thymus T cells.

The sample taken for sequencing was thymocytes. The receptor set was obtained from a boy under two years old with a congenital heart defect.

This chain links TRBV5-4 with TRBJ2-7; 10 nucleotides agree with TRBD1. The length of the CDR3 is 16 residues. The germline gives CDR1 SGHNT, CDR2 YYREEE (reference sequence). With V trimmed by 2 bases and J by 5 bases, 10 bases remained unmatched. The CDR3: CASSFTGTGDMDEQYF. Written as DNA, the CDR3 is TGTGCCAGCAGCTTCACCGGGACAGGGGATATGGACGAGCAGTACTTC.

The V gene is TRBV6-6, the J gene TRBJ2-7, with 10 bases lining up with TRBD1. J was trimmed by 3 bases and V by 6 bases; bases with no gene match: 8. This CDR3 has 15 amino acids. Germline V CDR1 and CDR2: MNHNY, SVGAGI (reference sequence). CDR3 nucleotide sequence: TGTGCCAGCAGAGAAAGGGACAGGGGAGACTACGAGCAGTACTTC. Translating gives CASRERDRGDYEQYF.

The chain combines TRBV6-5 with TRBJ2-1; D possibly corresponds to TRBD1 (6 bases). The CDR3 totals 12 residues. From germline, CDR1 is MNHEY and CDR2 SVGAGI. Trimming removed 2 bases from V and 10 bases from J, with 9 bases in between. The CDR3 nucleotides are TGTGCCAGCAGTTACGAAGGGACAGAGCAGTTCTTC. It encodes CASSYEGTEQFF.

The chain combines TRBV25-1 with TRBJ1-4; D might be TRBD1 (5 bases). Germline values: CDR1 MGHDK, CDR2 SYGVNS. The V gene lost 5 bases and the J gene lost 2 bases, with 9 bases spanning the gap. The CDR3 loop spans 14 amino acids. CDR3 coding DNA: TGTGCCAGCAGTCGCGACAGCACTAATGAAAAACTGTTTTTT. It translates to CASSRDSTNEKLFF.

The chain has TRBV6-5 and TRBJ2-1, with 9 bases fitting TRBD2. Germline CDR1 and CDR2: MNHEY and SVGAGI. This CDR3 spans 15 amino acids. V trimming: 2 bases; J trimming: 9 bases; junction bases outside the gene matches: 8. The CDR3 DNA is TGTGCCAGCAGTTACCGCGGGAGGGCCTTTAGTGAGCAGTTCTTC. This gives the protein CASSYRGRAFSEQFF.

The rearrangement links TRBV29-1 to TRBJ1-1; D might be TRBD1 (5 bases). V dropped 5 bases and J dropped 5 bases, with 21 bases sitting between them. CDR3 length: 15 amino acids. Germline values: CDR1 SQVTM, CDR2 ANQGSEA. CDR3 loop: CSVNPNWGVGTEAFF. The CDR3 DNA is TGCAGCGTTAATCCCAATTGGGGGGTGGGAACTGAAGCTTTCTTT.

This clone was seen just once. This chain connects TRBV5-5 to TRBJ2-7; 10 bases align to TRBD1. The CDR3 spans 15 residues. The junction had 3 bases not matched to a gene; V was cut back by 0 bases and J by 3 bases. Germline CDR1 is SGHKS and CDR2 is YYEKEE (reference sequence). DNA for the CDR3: TGTGCCAGCAGCTTGGAATGGGACAGGGGCTACGAGCAGTACTTC. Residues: CASSLEWDRGYEQYF.

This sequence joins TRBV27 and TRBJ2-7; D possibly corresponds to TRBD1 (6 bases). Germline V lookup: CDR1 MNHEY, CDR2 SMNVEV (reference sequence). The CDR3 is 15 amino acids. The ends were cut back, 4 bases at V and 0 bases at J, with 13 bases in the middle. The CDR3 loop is CASSCRQGRSYEQYF. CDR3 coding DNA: TGTGCCAGCAGTTGCAGGCAGGGGCGCTCCTACGAGCAGTACTTC.

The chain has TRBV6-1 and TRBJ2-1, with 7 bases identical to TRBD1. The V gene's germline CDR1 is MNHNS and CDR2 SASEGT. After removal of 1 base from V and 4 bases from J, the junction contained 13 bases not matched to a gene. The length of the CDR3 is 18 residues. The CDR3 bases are TGTGCCAGCAGTGAAGACGACGGAGAGGGACAGCTTTACAATGAGCAGTTCTTC. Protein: CASSEDDGEGQLYNEQFF.

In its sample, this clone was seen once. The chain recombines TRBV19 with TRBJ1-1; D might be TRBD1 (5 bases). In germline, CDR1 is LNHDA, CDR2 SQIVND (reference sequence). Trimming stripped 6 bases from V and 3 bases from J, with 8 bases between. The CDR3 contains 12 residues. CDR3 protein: CASSGGDTEAFF. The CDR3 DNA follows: TGTGCCAGTAGCGGGGGAGACACTGAAGCTTTCTTT.

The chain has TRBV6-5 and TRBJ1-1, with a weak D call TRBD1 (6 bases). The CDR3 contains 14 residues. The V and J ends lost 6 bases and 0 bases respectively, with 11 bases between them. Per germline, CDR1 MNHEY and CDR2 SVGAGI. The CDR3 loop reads CASRPGQLNTEAFF. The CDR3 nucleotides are TGTGCCAGCAGACCGGGACAACTGAACACTGAAGCTTTCTTT.

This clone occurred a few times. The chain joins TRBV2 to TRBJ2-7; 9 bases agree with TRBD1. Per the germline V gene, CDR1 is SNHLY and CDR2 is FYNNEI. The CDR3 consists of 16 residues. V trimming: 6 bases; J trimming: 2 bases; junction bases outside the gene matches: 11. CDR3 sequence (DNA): TGTGCCAGCAGCAAAGGGGTGACAGGGGGGGCCTACGAGCAGTACTTC. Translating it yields CASSKGVTGGAYEQYF.

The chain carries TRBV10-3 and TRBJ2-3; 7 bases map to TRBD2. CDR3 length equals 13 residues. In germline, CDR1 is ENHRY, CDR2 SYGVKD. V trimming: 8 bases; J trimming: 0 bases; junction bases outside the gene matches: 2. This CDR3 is CAILGGSTDTQYF. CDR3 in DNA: TGTGCCATCTTGGGAGGGAGCACAGATACGCAGTATTTT.